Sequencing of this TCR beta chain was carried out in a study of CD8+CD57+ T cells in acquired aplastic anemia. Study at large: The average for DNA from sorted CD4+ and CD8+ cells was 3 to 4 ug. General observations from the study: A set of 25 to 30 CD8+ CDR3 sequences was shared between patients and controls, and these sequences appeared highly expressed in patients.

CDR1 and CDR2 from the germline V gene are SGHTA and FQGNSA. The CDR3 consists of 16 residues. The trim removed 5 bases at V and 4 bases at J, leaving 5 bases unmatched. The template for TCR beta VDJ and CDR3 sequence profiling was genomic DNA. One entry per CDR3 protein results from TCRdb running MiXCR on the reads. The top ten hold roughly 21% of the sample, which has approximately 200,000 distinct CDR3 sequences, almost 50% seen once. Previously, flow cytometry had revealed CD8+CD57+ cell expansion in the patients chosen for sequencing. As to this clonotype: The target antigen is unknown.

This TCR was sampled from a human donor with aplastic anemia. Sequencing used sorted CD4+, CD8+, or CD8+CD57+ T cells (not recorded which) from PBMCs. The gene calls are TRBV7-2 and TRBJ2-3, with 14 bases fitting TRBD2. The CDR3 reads CASSAVTSGGADTQYF. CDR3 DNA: TGTGCCAGCAGCGCCGTGACTAGCGGGGGGGCAGATACGCAGTATTTT.